This T cell receptor (beta chain) is from a study of cytomegalovirus exposure and HLA in healthy donors. The PCR contained 60 Vbeta and 13 Jbeta primers. TCRdb keeps only in-frame clones here, not all; method: immunoSEQ multiplex PCR. Here the sample spans about 60,000 clones, 75% to 80% being singletons. The CDR3 is 16 amino acids. Germline V lookup: CDR1 SGHVS, CDR2 FQNEAQ. V dropped 5 bases and J dropped 2; count of bases not matched to a gene: 8. This chain uses TRBV7-8 with TRBJ2-3; 9 bases fit TRBD1. Sequenced sample: PBMCs. The sequence came from a female donor in good health and CMV-seronegative. The CDR3 sequence is CASSPQTGGFTDTQYF. The DNA of the CDR3 is TGTGCCAGCAGCCCCCAGACAGGGGGGTTCACAGATACGCAGTATTTT.